The clone carrying this T cell receptor (beta chain) was detected ten times or more. The source of the sample is a study of human T cells and chemical hapten exposure. The sample's time point: patch test 1, 2 weeks after DPC sensitization. Treatment meaning: therapeutic diphenylcyclopropenone sensitization with weekly scalp DPC. In TCRdb, the RACE reads were re-called with MiXCR into one record per CDR3 protein. The sample lists tens of thousands of distinct CDR3 sequences, approximately 9.3% seen once, with about an eighth in the top ten. The CDR3 loop spans 15 amino acids. Germline values: CDR1 SGHTA, CDR2 FQGTGA. The ends were cut back, 5 bases at V and 8 bases at J, with 21 bases in the middle.

The TCR was taken from a woman aged 40 to 55 with alopecia areata. Some clones in this sample may be carry-over from other donors' samples. This sequence joins TRBV7-3 and TRBJ1-1; D unclear. The source material was whole blood, sampled in connection with sensitization to the hapten diphenylcyclopropenone (DPC). The DNA of the CDR3 is TGTGCCAGCAGCCCATCTAGGACTCGGGCACGGGAAGCTTTCTTT. Translating it yields CASSPSRTRAREAFF. The variable domain in full, with the rest retrieved from reference TRBV7-3 and TRBJ1-1, is GAGVSQTPSNKVTEKGKYVELRCDPISGHTALYWYRQSLGQGPEFLIYFQGTGAADDSGLPNDRFFAVRPEGSVSTLKIQRTERGDSAVYLCASSPSRTRAREAFFGQGTRLTVV.